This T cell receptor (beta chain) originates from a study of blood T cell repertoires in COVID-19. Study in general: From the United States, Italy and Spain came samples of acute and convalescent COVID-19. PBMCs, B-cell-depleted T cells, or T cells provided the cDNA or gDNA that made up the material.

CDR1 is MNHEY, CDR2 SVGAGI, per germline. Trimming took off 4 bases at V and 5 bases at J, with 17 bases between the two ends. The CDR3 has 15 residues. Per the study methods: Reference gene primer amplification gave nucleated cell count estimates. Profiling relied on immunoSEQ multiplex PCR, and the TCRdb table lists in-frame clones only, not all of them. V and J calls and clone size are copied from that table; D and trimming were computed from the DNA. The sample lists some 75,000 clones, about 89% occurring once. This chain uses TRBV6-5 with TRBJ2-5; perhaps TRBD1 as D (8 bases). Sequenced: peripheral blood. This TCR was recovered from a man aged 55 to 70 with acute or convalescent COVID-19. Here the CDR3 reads CASSSLDRGGETQYF. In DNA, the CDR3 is TGTGCCAGCAGTTCCCTTGACAGGGGAGGGGAGACCCAGTACTTC.